This T cell receptor beta chain was identified during a study of technical replicates of blood from a few donors (dated 2017 in TCRdb). V is cut by 8 bases and J by 7 bases, and the space between the germline ends is 17 bases. The CDR3 sequence holds 13 residues, the cysteine and phenylalanine included. Kept here is only the CDR3 DNA, which spans 39 bases and is read in frame from base 1. As encoded in the germline V gene, CDR1 is SGHDN while CDR2 is FVKESK. As regards this clone: Its antigen is currently not known. No much larger clone is present one base from it, and per-base qualities are unavailable.

The library was produced with the immunoSEQ multiplex PCR assay. Drawn from immuneACCESS, this table holds only the in-frame rearrangements with V and J called that TCRdb kept. Clones are partly lost; checked studies trace under half to an unresolved V gene and leave the rest unexplained. The sample table shows 90,000 to 100,000 clones, and roughly 94% are seen once. Of the sample, 0.25% to 0.35% falls within the top ten clones. Input material: T cells isolated from PBMCs. The sequence was collected from a human donor in good health. The rearrangement joined TRBV14 to TRBJ1-2; the D gene is perhaps TRBD1, on 5 matching bases. This receptor carries the CDR3 CASRITGLGGYTF. The bases are TGTGCCAGCCGAATTACAGGTCTTGGTGGCTACACCTTC.